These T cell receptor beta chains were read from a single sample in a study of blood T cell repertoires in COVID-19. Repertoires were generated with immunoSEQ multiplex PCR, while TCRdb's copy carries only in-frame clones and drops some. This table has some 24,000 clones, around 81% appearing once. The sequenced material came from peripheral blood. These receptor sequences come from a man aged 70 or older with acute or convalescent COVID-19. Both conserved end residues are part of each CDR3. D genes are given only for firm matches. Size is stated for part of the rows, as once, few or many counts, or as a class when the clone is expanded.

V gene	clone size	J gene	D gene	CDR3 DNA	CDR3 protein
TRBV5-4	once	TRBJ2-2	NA	TGTGCCAGCAGCCCTGCTACCCCCGGGGAGCTGTTTTTT	CASSPATPGELFF
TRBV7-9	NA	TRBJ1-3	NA	TGTGCCAGCAGCTTGTTAGGGGCAGGAAACACCATATATTTT	CASSLLGAGNTIYF
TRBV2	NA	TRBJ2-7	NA	TGTGCCAGCAGTTACTCCTACGAGCAGTACTTC	CASSYSYEQYF
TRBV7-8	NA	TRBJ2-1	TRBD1	TGTGCCAGCAGCTTAGCGGTAGGGGGCGCATACAATGAGCAGTTCTTC	CASSLAVGGAYNEQFF
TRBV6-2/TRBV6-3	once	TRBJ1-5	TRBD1	TGTGCCAGCAGTCTAGGGGGCTCGGGCAATCAGCCCCAGCATTTT	CASSLGGSGNQPQHF
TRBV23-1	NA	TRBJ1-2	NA	TGCGCCAGCAGTCAAAGGGCCGGACTTAGCTATGGCTACACCTTC	CASSQRAGLSYGYTF
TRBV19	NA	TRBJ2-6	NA	TGTGCCAGTAGTTCTCCGGGACACCCTAACTCTGGGGCCAACGTCCTGACTTTC	CASSSPGHPNSGANVLTF
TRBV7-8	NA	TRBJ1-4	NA	TGTGCCAGCAGCCTGGACTCGGGGGGACTGTTTTTT	CASSLDSGGLFF
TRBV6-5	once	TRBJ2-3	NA	TGTGCCAGCAGTACTTCAGGGTTGGAAGATACGCAGTATTTT	CASSTSGLEDTQYF
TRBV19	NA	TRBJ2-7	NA	TGTGCCAGTAGTACGTGGCGGGGTGCCGACGAGCAGTACTTC	CASSTWRGADEQYF
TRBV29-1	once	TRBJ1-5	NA	TGCAGCGTCCGCGGGGGCCTAAATCAGCCCCAGCATTTT	CSVRGGLNQPQHF
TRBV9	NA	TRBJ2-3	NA	TGTGCCAGCAGCGTAGCTCAGGGGGGCCCAGATACGCAGTATTTT	CASSVAQGGPDTQYF
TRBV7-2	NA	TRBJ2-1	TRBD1	TGTGCCAGCAGCGCATCCGGGACAGGGCATGAGCAGTTCTTC	CASSASGTGHEQFF
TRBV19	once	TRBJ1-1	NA	TGTGCCAGTAGTTTCGGCGACCGAGAGGGCACTGAAGCTTTCTTT	CASSFGDREGTEAFF
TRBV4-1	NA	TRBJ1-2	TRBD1	TGCGCCAGCAGCCAAGTGGGACAGGGGCGGAGGTCTAGCTATGGCTACACCTTC	CASSQVGQGRRSSYGYTF
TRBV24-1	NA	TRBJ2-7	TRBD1	TGTGCCACCAGTGATTCCGACAGGGTCTACGAGCAGTACTTC	CATSDSDRVYEQYF
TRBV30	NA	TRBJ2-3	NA	TGTGCCTGGAGTGTAGGTCAGGCCACAGATACGCAGTATTTT	CAWSVGQATDTQYF
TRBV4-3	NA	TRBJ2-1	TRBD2	TGCGCCAGCAGCCAGAAGGGACTAGCGGGGGGGGATGAGCAGTTCTTC	CASSQKGLAGGDEQFF
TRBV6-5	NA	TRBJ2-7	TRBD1	TGTGCCACTTCCGGGACAGCTTACGAGCAGTACTTC	CATSGTAYEQYF
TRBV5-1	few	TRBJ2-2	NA	TGCGCCAGCAGCTTGTCTAGTACGAACACCGGGGAGCTGTTTTTT	CASSLSSTNTGELFF
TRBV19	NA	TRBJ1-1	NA	TGTGCCAGTAGTGAACAGTCAAGCACTGAAGCTTTCTTT	CASSEQSSTEAFF
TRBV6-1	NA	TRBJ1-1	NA	TGTGCCAGCAGTGAACAGGGGAACACTGAAGCTTTCTTT	CASSEQGNTEAFF
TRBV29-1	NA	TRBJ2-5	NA	TGCAGCGTTGTCGGGGGAAGAGAGACCCAGTACTTC	CSVVGGRETQYF
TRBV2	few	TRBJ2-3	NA	TGTGCCAGCAGTGGAGAGGTTTACACAGATACGCAGTATTTT	CASSGEVYTDTQYF
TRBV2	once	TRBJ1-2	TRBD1	TGTGCCAGCAGGAGGGACAGATCGGAGGGCTACACCTTC	CASRRDRSEGYTF
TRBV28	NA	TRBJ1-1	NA	TGTGCCAGCAGTTTTCAACAGATGAACACTGAAGCTTTCTTT	CASSFQQMNTEAFF
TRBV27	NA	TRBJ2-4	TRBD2	TGTGCCAGCAGTTTTGACGGGGGGAATATAGCCAAAAACATTCAGTACTTC	CASSFDGGNIAKNIQYF
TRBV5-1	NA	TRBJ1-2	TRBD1	TGCGCCAGCAGCCCGGGACAGAGCTATGGCTACACCTTC	CASSPGQSYGYTF
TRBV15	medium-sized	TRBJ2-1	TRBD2	TGTGCCACCAGCATGGGACTAGCGGTCTCCTACAATGAGCAGTTCTTC	CATSMGLAVSYNEQFF
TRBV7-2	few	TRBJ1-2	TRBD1	TGTGCCAGCACCTTAACAGGGGCGGGTAACTATGGCTACACCTTC	CASTLTGAGNYGYTF
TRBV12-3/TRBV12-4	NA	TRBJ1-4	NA	TGTGCCAGCAGGGGACTACCGGGTGAAAAACTGTTTTTT	CASRGLPGEKLFF
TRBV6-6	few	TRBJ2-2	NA	TGTGCCAGCCGCAGGGGACCGAACACCGGGGAGCTGTTTTTT	CASRRGPNTGELFF
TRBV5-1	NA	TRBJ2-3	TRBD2	TGCGCCAGCAGCTTGGGTTTTAACGGGGGGGCAGATACGCAGTATTTT	CASSLGFNGGADTQYF